This TCR beta chain was captured by sequencing in a study of blood T cells in healthy people across ages (dated by TCRdb to between 2014 and 2016). The study in broad terms: In model experiments, roughly one uniquely barcoded TCR beta cDNA molecule per two T cells was captured by template switching. The study measured age-related changes in TCR beta repertoire diversity using deep sequencing normalized with unique cDNA molecular identifiers. The donors were split into four age groups: young (average roughly 15 years), middle-aged (nearly 40), aged (approximately 60) and long-lived (roughly 80). To avoid experimental bias, donors of different ages were spread randomly across the sequencing lanes. Using the same blood draw, the study looked at two additional independent replicas of 1 million unique cDNA reads for two donors, one aged 18 to 29 and the other aged 80 or older.

The library was made by 5' RACE. The sample was run on an Illumina HiSeq 2500. The second PCR ran for about 6 to 12 cycles and used a J-beta primer mix along with a sample-barcoded 5' primer. A template-switch 5' adaptor carrying 12 random nucleotides introduced a unique molecular identifier onto each TCR beta cDNA molecule. At least 2.5 million CDR3-containing paired-end reads were obtained from each sample. First-strand cDNA synthesis was performed from all RNA using the Mint cDNA synthesis kit, with priming by a TRBC-specific oligonucleotide. All cDNA was treated with uracil-DNA glycosylase and then went through a first 18-cycle PCR with the universal primers M1SS and BC2_uni_R. The original pipeline was this. For normalization, 1 million high-quality reads, each with a distinct molecular identifier, were randomly selected from each sample. Instead of being binned into consensus sequences, reads that shared molecular identifiers were thrown out. MiTCR, set to a Q25 quality threshold and the strictest error-elimination algorithm, was used for CDR3 identification, clonotype clustering and error correction. A nonparametric unseen species model with Euler transformation was used to estimate lower-bound total TCR beta diversity. TCRdb reworked the public reads: Q25 trimming with fastp, MiXCR clone assembly, productive beta chains retained. Rows with a matching CDR3 protein are joined into one entry that keeps the most common DNA and genes. TCRdb's processing, not the authors' own work, is the source of the V and J calls. For this sample there are 600,000 or so distinct CDR3 sequences; under 25% appear just once. 3.5% to 4% of the sample comes from the top ten.

Comments on this clonotype: The specificity of this receptor is unknown. Per-base quality was not reported, and no clone a single base away is much larger than it.

Systemically healthy Caucasian individuals from Russia, 35 to 40 in total and aged about 6 to 100 years, were included as donors. Each donor gave around 9.5 milliliters of peripheral blood, collected into EDTA-treated Vacutainer tubes. Ficoll-Paque density-gradient centrifugation was used to isolate PBMCs, with at least 7 million obtained per sample. Trizol reagent was used to extract total RNA from PBMCs, with at least 5.5 micrograms per sample. For every donor, an aliquot of PBMCs went through flow cytometry to measure the percentages of naive CD45RAhigh/CD27high T cells. Study-wide conclusions, independent of this receptor: Observed TCR beta diversity per million T cells fell roughly linearly with age, and a significant reduction was already apparent by age around 36. Estimates of total diversity based on one million sequenced T cells were considered lower bounds and underestimates. Because donor CMV infection status was unknown, age-related changes in expanded clonotypes were potentially confounded. Compared with the aged group, the long-lived group had more naive CD4+ T cells, fewer expanded clones and increased TCR diversity, suggesting age selection. Conclusive comparison of naive and antigen-experienced compartments was prevented by the profiling of bulk unsorted PBMCs. Observed TCR beta diversity correlated strongly with the percentage of naive T cells measured by flow cytometry.

V is shortened by 0 bases, J by 3 bases, and the region joining them spans 10 bases. Taken from the germline V gene, the CDR1 and CDR2 loops are SGHRS and YFSETQ. Counted from cysteine to phenylalanine, this CDR3 has 14 amino acids. Only the CDR3 portion is preserved as DNA: 42 bases, with reading frame beginning at the first base. Sample: blood. This TCR was recovered from an older man in good health. The chain links TRBV5-1 with TRBJ2-7, and possibly TRBD2, on 6 matching bases. The nucleotides read TGCGCCAGCAGCTTGGACGGGAGCCTCTACGAGCAGTACTTC. Translation gives CASSLDGSLYEQYF.